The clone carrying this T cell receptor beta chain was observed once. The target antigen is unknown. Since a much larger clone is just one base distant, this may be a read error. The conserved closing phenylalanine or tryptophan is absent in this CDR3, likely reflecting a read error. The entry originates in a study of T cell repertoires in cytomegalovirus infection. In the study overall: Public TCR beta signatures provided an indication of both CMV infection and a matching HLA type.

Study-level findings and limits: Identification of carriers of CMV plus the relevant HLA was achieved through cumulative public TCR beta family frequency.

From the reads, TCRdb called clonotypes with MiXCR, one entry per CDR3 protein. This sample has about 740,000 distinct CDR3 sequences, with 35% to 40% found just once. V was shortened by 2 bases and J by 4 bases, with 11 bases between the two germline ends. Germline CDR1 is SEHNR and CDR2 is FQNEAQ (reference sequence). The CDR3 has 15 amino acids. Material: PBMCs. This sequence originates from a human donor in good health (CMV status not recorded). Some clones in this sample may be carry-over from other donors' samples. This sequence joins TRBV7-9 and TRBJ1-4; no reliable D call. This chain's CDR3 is CASSLKGGGNEKLFL. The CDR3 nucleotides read TGTGCCAGCAGCTTAAAGGGTGGTGGTAATGAAAAACTGTTTTTA.